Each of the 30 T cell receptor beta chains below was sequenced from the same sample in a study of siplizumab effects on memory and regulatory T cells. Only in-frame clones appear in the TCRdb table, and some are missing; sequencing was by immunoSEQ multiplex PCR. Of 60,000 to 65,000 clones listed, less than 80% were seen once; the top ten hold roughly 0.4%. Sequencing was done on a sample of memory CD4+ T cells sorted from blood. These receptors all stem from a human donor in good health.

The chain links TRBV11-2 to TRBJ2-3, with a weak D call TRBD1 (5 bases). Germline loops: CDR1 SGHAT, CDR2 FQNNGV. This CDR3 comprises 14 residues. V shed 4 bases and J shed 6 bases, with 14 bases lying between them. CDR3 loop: CASSYHLSGDTQYF. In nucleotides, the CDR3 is TGTGCCAGCAGCTATCACCTATCAGGGGATACGCAGTATTTT.

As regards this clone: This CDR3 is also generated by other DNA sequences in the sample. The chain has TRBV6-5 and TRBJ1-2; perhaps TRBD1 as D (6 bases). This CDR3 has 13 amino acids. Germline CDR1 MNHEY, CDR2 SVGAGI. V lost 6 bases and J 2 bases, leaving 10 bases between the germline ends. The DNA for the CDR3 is TGTGCCAGCAGCCAGGGACAAAACTATGGCTACACCTTC. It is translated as CASSQGQNYGYTF.

This CDR3 reads CASALESKNIQYF. The CDR3 region has the DNA TGTGCCAGCGCACTCGAGTCCAAAAACATTCAGTACTTC. This chain joins TRBV2 and TRBJ2-4; no clear D gene. This CDR3 spans 13 amino acids. Between the trimmed V and J ends, which lost 8 bases and 2 bases, there was a span of 10 bases. Germline values: CDR1 SNHLY, CDR2 FYNNEI.

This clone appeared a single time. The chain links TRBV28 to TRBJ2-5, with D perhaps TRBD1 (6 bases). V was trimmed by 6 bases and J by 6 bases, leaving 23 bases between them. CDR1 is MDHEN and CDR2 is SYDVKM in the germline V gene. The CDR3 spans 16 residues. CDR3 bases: TGTGCCAGCAGCCCCCTCCCGGGACAAGGGCCCCAGACCCAGTACTTC. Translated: CASSPLPGQGPQTQYF.

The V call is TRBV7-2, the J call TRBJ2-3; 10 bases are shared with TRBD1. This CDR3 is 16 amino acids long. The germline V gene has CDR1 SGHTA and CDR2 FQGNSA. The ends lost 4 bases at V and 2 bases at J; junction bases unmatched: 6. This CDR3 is CASSSGDRGFTDTQYF. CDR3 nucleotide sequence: TGTGCCAGCAGCTCGGGGGACAGGGGCTTCACAGATACGCAGTATTTT.

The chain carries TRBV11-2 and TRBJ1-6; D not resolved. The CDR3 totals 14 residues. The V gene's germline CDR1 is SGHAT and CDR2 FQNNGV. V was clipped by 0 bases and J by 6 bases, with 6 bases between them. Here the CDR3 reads CASSLDSLNSPLHF. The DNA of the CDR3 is TGTGCCAGCAGCTTAGACAGTCTTAATTCACCCCTCCACTTT.

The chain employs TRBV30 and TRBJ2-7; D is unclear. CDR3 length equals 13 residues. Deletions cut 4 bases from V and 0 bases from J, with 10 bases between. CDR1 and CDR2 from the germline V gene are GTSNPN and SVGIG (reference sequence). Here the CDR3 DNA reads TGTGCCTGGAAAGATCCGGGCTCCTACGAGCAGTACTTC. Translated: CAWKDPGSYEQYF.

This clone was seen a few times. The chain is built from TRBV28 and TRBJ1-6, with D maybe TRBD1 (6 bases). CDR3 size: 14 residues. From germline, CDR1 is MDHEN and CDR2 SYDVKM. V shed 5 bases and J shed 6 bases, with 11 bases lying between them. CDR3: CASSQGLFNSPLHF. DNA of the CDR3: TGTGCCAGCAGTCAGGGGCTTTTTAATTCACCCCTCCACTTT.

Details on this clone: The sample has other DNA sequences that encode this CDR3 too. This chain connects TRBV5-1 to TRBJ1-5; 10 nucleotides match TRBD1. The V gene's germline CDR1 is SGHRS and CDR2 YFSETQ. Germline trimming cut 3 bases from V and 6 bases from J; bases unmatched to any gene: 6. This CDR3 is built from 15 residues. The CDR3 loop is CASSSGQGSGQPQHF. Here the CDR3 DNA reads TGCGCCAGCAGCTCGGGACAGGGGTCGGGTCAGCCCCAGCATTTT.

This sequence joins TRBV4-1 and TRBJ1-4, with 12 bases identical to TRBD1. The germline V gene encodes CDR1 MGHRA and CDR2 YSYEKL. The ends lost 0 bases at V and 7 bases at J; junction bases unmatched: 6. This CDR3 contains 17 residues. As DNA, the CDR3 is TGCGCCAGCAGCCAAGACCCCAGGGGACAGGGGGCTGAAAAACTGTTTTTT. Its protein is CASSQDPRGQGAEKLFF.

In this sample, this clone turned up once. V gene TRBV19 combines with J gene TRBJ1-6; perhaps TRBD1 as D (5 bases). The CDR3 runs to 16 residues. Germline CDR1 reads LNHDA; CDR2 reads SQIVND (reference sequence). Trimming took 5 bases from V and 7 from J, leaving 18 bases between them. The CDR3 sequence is CASSLPGTFQNSPLHF. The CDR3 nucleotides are TGTGCCAGTAGTTTACCCGGGACCTTTCAAAATTCACCCCTCCACTTT.

CDR3 protein: CASSETGQSGEQYF. CDR3 DNA sequence: TGTGCCAGCAGTGAGACTGGACAGTCTGGCGAGCAGTACTTC. The genes are TRBV6-5 and TRBJ2-7; TRBD1 might be the D (6 bases). The CDR3 totals 14 residues. CDR1 and CDR2 from the germline V gene are MNHEY and SVGAGI. Trimming removed 5 bases from V and 6 bases from J, with 17 bases in between.

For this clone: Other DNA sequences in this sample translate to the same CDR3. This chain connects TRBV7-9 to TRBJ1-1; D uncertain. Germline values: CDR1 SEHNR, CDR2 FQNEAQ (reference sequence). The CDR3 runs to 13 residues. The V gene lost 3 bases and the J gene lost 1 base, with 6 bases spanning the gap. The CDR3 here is CASSFGKNTEAFF. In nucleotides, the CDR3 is TGTGCCAGCAGCTTTGGCAAGAACACTGAAGCTTTCTTT.

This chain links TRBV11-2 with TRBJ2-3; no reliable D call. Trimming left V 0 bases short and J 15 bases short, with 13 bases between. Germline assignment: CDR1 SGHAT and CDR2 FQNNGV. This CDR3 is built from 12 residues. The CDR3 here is CASSLDRDGNYF. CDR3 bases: TGTGCCAGCAGCTTAGATCGTGATGGGAACTATTTT.

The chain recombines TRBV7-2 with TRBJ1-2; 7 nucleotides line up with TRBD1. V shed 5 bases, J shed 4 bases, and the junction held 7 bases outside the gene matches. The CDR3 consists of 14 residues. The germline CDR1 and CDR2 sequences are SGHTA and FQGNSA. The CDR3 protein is CASSPTQGIYGYTF. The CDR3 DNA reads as TGTGCCAGCAGCCCGACACAGGGGATCTATGGCTACACCTTC.

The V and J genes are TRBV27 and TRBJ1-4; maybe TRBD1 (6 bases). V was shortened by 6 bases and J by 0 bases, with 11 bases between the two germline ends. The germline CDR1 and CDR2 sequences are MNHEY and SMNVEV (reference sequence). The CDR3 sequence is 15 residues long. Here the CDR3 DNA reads TGTGCCAGCAGAAGGGGGTACTCAACTAATGAAAAACTGTTTTTT. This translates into CASRRGYSTNEKLFF. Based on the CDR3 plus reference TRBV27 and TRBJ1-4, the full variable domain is EAQVTQNPRYLITVTGKKLTVTCSQNMNHEYMSWYRQDPGLGLRQIYYSMNVEVTDKGDVPEGYKVSRKEKRNFPLILESPSPNQTSLYFCASRRGYSTNEKLFFGSGTQLSVL.

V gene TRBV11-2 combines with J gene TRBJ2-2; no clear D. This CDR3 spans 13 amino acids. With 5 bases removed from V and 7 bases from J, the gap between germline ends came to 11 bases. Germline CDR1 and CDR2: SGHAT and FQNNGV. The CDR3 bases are TGTGCCAGCAGCCCCCGGACGGTCGGGGAGCTGTTTTTT. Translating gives CASSPRTVGELFF.

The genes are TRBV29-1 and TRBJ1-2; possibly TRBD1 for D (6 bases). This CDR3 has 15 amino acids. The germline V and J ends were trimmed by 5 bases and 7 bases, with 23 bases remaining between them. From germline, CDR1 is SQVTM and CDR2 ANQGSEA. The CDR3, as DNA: TGCAGCGTTCTGACAGGTGACAATTACTTTGGTGGCTACACCTTC. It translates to CSVLTGDNYFGGYTF.

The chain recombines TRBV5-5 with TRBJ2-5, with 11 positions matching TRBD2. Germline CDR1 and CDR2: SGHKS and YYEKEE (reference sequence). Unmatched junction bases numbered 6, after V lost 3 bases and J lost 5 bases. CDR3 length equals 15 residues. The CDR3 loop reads CASSSSGGSRETQYF. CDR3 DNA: TGTGCCAGCAGCTCTAGCGGGGGGTCCCGTGAGACCCAGTACTTC.

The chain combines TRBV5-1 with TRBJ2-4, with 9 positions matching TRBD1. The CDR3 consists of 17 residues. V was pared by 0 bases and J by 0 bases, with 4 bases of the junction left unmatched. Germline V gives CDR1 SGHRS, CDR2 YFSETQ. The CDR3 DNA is TGCGCCAGCAGCTTGGGCGGGACAGGGTTAGCCAAAAACATTCAGTACTTC. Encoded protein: CASSLGGTGLAKNIQYF.

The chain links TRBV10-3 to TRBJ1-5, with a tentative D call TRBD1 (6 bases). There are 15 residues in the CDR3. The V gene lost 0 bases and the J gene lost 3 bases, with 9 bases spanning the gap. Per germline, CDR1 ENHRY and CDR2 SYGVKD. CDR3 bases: TGTGCCATCAGTGAGTCCCGGGACACCAATCAGCCCCAGCATTTT. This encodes CAISESRDTNQPQHF.

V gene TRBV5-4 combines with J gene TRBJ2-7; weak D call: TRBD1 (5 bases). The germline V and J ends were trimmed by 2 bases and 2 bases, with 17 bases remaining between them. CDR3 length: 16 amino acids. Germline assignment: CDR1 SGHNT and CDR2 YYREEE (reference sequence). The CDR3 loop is CASSFFGAVRTYEQYF. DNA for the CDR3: TGTGCCAGCAGCTTTTTTGGGGCAGTGAGAACCTACGAGCAGTACTTC.

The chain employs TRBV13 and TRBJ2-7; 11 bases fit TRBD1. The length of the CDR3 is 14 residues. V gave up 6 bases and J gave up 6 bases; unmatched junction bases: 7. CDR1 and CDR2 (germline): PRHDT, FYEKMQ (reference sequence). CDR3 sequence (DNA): TGTGCCAGCAGTTTCGGGACAGGGGGTCGCGAGCAGTACTTC. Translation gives CASSFGTGGREQYF.

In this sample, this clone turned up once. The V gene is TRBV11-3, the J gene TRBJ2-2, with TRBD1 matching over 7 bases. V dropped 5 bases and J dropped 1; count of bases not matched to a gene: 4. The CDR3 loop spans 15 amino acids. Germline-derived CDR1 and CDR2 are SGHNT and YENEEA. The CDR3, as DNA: TGTGCCAGCAGCCCGGGGACAGTGAACACCGGGGAGCTGTTTTTT. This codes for CASSPGTVNTGELFF.

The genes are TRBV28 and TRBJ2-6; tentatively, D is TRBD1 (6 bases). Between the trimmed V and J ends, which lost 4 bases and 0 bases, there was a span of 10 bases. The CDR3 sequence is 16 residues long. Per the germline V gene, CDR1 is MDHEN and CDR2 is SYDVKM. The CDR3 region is CASSSGQTSGANVLTF. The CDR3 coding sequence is TGTGCCAGCAGTTCCGGACAGACCTCTGGGGCCAACGTCCTGACTTTC. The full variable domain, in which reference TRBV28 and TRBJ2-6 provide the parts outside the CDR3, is DVKVTQSSRYLVKRTGEKVFLECVQDMDHENMFWYRQDPGLGLRLIYFSYDVKMKEKGDIPEGYSVSREKKERFSLILESASTNQTSMYLCASSSGQTSGANVLTFGAGSRLTVL.

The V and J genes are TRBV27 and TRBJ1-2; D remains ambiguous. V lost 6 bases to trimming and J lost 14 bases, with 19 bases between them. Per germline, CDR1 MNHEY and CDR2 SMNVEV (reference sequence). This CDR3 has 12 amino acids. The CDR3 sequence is CASRGGTPMYTF. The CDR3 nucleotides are TGTGCCAGCAGGGGAGGCACTCCTATGTATACCTTC.

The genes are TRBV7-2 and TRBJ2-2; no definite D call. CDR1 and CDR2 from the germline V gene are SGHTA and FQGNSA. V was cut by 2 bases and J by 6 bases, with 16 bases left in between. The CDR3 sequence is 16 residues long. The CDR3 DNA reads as TGTGCCAGCAGCTTAATACGGGTGCTAACACCCGGGGAGCTGTTTTTT. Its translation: CASSLIRVLTPGELFF.

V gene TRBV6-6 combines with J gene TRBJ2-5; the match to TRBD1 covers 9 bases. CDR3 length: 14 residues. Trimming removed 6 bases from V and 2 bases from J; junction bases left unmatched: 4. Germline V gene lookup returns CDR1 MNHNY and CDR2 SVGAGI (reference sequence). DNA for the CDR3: TGTGCCAGCAGCCTTGACAGGGGGCAAGAGACCCAGTACTTC. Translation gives CASSLDRGQETQYF.

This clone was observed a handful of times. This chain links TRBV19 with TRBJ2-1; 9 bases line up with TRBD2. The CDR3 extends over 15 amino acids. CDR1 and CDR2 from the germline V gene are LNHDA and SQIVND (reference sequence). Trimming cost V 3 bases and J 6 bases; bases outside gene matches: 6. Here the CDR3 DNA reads TGTGCCAGTAGTATTGGTTGGCGGGGGGGCAATGAGCAGTTCTTC. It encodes CASSIGWRGGNEQFF.

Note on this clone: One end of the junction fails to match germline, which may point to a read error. The CDR3 loop is CARRGYLRTGEAKLFF. The CDR3 DNA follows: TGTGCCCGGAGGGGATACCTCCGGACAGGGGAGGCAAAACTGTTTTTT. The rearrangement uses TRBV30 and TRBJ1-4; 9 positions match TRBD1. Germline V gene data show CDR1 as GTSNPN and CDR2 as SVGIG (reference sequence). The CDR3 length is 16 residues.